One T cell receptor (beta chain) is described in this entry. What antigen it recognizes has not been identified. The input lacks base qualities; no much larger clone sits a single base away. On an AutoMACS, CD4+ and CD8+ cells were isolated via positive magnetic bead selection, and their purity was verified by flow cytometry. Isolation of peripheral blood mononuclear cells was done through Ficoll-Paque PLUS density gradient separation. DNA from CD4-enriched, CD8-enriched or PBMC samples was extracted using Nucleospin Tissue or Tissue XS kits and then quantified on a Qubit 2.0 fluorometer. Sequencing of TCRB CDR3 was done on genomic DNA with the immunoSEQ assay. In the source study's methods: When patient CD8+ clones exceeding 1% were checked against published virus-specific TCRB sequences, only a few matched. Only productive TCRB rearrangements were included in the analyses. Clonality was expressed as a Shannon entropy-based productive clonality index, with each clone defined by a unique TCRB CDR3 sequence. To calculate repertoire overlap between two samples, the template counts of each clone were considered relative to each sample's total templates. V-gene usage measured by flow cytometry correlated with TCRB sequencing V-gene usage, with a Spearman r of around 0.59. Entries here come from immuneACCESS through TCRdb and include only in-frame sequences with V and J called. Some clones fail to appear in such tables; in the studies checked, an unresolved V gene covers under half of the shortfall, and the cause of the remainder is unknown. That table furnishes V, J and clone size, whereas the DNA furnished D and trimming. In all, the sample holds some 14,000 clones, and over 80% of those were seen once. The top ten hold roughly 18% of the sample.

This specimen belongs to a study of somatic mutations in cytotoxic T cells in rheumatoid arthritis listed by TCRdb under 2017. About the full investigation: Peripheral blood (about 30 ml EDTA) was collected from patients immediately after diagnosis and before any treatment began. A FACSAria II or Sony SH800 was used to flow-sort some V beta antibody-stained T-cell populations at nearly 100% purity, and TCRB sequencing was also done on sorted V beta1+ cells. The study asked whether expanded CD8+ T-cell clones in newly diagnosed, untreated rheumatoid arthritis carry somatic mutations, and used TCRB deep sequencing to characterize clonality. A total of more than 55 rheumatoid arthritis patients and under 25 healthy controls underwent TCRB deep sequencing. Patients and controls did not essentially differ in median age, which was nearly identical between the groups.

Trimming at the junction amounts to 6 bases on V and 5 bases on J, and the germline ends lie 10 bases apart. The germline V gene yields SNHLY for CDR1 and FYNNEI for CDR2. Inclusive of the bounding cysteine and phenylalanine, the CDR3 is 12 residues long. Just the 36-base CDR3 DNA is kept, in frame starting at base 1. What the authors observed across the whole study: In about an eighth of the roughly 65 patients the largest CD8+ clone exceeded 20% of CD8+ cells, and several identical CD8+ TCRB sequences were shared between blood and synovial fluid. There was no significant difference in CD8+ T-cell clonality between rheumatoid arthritis patients and age-matched healthy controls. The slight TRBV07 underrepresentation in patients was not adjusted for multiple comparisons. An increase of CD8+ clonality with age was seen in patients (Spearman r ≈ 0.49) but not in healthy controls. The expanded CD8+ clones had unknown antigen targets, and not appearing in virus-specific databases did not rule out that they were virus-specific.

The sequence links TRBV2 to TRBJ1-2; no D gene is confidently identified. Material for sequencing was CD4+ T cells sorted from blood. The receptor was isolated from a man in his 70s with rheumatoid arthritis. The DNA reads as follows: TGTGCCAGCAGGAGATCCGGGTATGGCTACACCTTC. This translates into CASRRSGYGYTF.